The present T cell receptor beta chain was sequenced within a study of blood T cell repertoires in COVID-19. On the study more broadly: COVID-19 samples collected from the United States, Italy and Spain covered acute and convalescent phases. T cells, B-cell-depleted T cells, or PBMCs supplied cDNA or gDNA.

This CDR3 is built from 14 residues. Germline V gives CDR1 LNHDA, CDR2 SQIVND (reference sequence). Trimming took 4 bases from V and 2 from J; bases not matched to a gene: 1. As processed by the authors: Scientists estimated how many nucleated cells there were by amplifying reference gene primers. Only in-frame clones appear in the TCRdb table, and some are missing; sequencing was by immunoSEQ multiplex PCR. That table supplies the V and J calls and clone size; D and trimming were determined from the DNA. The table shows fewer than 250,000 clones, with roughly 90% occurring only once. The V gene is TRBV19, the J gene TRBJ2-5, with 10 nucleotides matching TRBD2. The sample taken for sequencing was peripheral blood. This receptor was identified in a woman aged 40 to 50 who had recovered from COVID-19. The CDR3 loop reads CASSTTSGQETQYF. DNA of the CDR3: TGTGCCAGTAGTACGACTAGCGGGCAAGAGACCCAGTACTTC. Together with reference TRBV19 and TRBJ2-5, the CDR3 gives the full variable domain: DGGITQSPKYLFRKEGQNVTLSCEQNLNHDAMYWYRQDPGQGLRLIYYSQIVNDFQKGDIAEGYSVSREKKESFPLTVTSAQKNPTAFYLCASSTTSGQETQYFGPGTRLLVL.